This T cell receptor (beta chain) was recorded in a study of blood T cell repertoires in COVID-19 (dated by TCRdb to 2018 to 2020). Broadly, across the study: Collaborator samples came from the United States, Italy and Spain and covered acute and convalescent phases of COVID-19. The prospective study material was composed of cDNA or gDNA derived from T cells, B-cell-depleted T cells, or PBMCs. Subjects who had been exposed to COVID-19, were actively infected with it, or had recovered from it provided the deeply sampled blood TCRbeta repertoires that made up the dataset. The repertoires were released in a freely available public database meant as a resource for research on the immune response to SARS-CoV-2. The samples were drawn from the first 160 participants of the ongoing ImmuneRACE study and from over a thousand subjects provided by 6 global collaborators. Sample metadata almost always included a de-identified subject ID, COVID-19 status, age in years and sex. HLA class I and class II types, where available, came from metadata supplied by the sample provider rather than from assay-based typing. Here is what the overall study found, with its caveats: The quantity of clinical and demographic metadata differed by source and by participant and was supplied without curation.

The immunoSEQ Assay, a bias-controlled multiplex PCR, was used to amplify TCRbeta CDR3 regions from genomic DNA. The original methods were these. The number of nucleated cells in each sample was estimated from the amplification of reference gene primers within the assay. To quantify the absolute abundance of each unique TCRbeta CDR3 rearrangement, sequence reads were collapsed and filtered. For each sample, productive Simpson clonality was calculated by taking the square root of Simpson's diversity index across productive rearrangements. TCRdb retrieved this table from immuneACCESS and kept in-frame rearrangements only. Not all clones are present; in checked studies, unresolved V genes account for under half, and no reason is known for the remainder. V and J calls plus clone size are reproduced from that table; the DNA served to infer D and trimming. The sample contains 250,000 to 400,000 clones, approximately 88% of them found a single time. 1.5% to 2% of the sample is taken by the ten largest.

One collaborating source in Seattle enrolled patients while the patients were actively infected and followed the patients over time throughout the course of disease. The collaborating institutions used their own protocols to collect whole blood in K2EDTA tubes. For TCRbeta analysis, collaborator samples were shipped as frozen whole blood, as isolated PBMCs, or as DNA extracted from either sample type. A word on this clone: The antigen it binds to is not known. It has no much larger one-base neighbor in the sample; base qualities were not kept. The same CDR3 is also encoded by other DNA sequences in this sample.

CDR3 length: 14 amino acids, cysteine to phenylalanine. The entry retains the CDR3 DNA only, 42 bases that are in frame from base 1. The germline V gene (reference sequence) supplies CDR1 LGHDT and CDR2 YNNKEL. Trimming at the junction amounts to 4 bases on V and 0 bases on J, and the germline ends lie 9 bases apart. Specimen: peripheral blood. This receptor was taken from a woman aged 30 to 39 with COVID-19, enrolled during active disease. The chain is encoded by TRBV3-1 (or the pseudogene TRBV3-2) joined to TRBJ1-2; possibly the D gene is TRBD1, per 5 matching bases. The sequenced DNA is TGTGCCAGCAGCCGGACAACCGCTAACTATGGCTACACCTTC. The translation is CASSRTTANYGYTF.